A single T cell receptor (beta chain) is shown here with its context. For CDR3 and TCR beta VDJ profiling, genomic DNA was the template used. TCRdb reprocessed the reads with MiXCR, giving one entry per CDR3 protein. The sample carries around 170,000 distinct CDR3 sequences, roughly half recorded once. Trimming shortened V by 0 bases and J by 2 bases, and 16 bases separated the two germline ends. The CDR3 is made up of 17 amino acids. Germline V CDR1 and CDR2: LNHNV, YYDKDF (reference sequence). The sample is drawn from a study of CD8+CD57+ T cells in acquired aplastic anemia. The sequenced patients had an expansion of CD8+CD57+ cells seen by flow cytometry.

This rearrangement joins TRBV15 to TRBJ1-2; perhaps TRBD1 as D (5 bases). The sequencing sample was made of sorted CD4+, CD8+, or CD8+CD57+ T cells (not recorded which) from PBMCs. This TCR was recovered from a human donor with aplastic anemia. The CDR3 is CATSRDVQEGSNYGYTF. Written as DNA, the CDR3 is TGTGCCACCAGCAGAGATGTCCAAGAGGGGTCAAACTATGGCTACACCTTC.